This T cell receptor (beta chain) was sequenced for a study of blood T cell repertoires in COVID-19. Losses at the gene ends were 9 bases for V and 3 bases for J; bases not matched to a gene: 10. This CDR3 spans 14 amino acids. Germline V gene data show CDR1 as LNHDA and CDR2 as SQIVND (reference sequence). Sequencing was performed with immunoSEQ multiplex PCR; in TCRdb, only in-frame clones are kept and a portion is missing. The repertoire holds some 240,000 clones, roughly 90% seen once, with around 6.9% in the top ten. The rearrangement uses TRBV19 and TRBJ1-1; TRBD1 aligns across 7 bases. The sequenced sample consisted of peripheral blood. The TCR comes from a man aged 55 to 70 who had recovered from COVID-19. In DNA, the CDR3 is TGTGCCAGCTCCGGAAGGGGGCCGTACACTGAAGCTTTCTTT. This gives the protein CASSGRGPYTEAFF.